What follows are 17 T cell receptor beta chains derived from one specimen sequenced in a study of beta chain features in type 1 diabetes. Whole-study results and caveats: Moderate yet significant TCRB CDR3 shortening was seen in Type 1 diabetes patients in all four CD4+ subsets.

The investigators reverse transcribed all of the isolated RNA, so they sequenced expressed TCRB transcripts. Assay: immunoSEQ multiplex PCR; the TCRdb copy retains only in-frame clones and omits some. Of 250,000 to 300,000 clones detected, approximately 25% appear once; the ten largest clones hold approximately 0.011%. The antigens for these receptors are not known. Sequencing was carried out using naive CD4+ T cells from blood. Receptor source: a woman in her twenties or thirties with type 1 diabetes.

On this clone itself: Other DNA sequences of this sample code for an identical CDR3. The chain carries TRBV30 and TRBJ2-3; possibly TRBD1 for D (5 bases). CDR1 is GTSNPN, CDR2 SVGIG, per germline (reference sequence). There are 13 residues in the CDR3. Trimming shortened V by 3 bases and J by 2 bases, and 9 bases separated the two germline ends. CDR3 sequence: CAWSAGSTDTQYF. In DNA, the CDR3 is TGTGCCTGGAGCGCAGGGTCCACAGATACGCAGTATTTT.

V and J are TRBV19 and TRBJ2-7, with D possibly being TRBD2 (6 bases). Germline V gene data show CDR1 as LNHDA and CDR2 as SQIVND (reference sequence). The CDR3 extends over 14 amino acids. V shed 2 bases and J shed 5 bases, with 13 bases lying between them. The CDR3 sequence: CASSIQSGFNEQYF. CDR3 coding DNA: TGTGCCAGTAGTATACAGAGCGGGTTCAACGAGCAGTACTTC.

The chain has TRBV30 and TRBJ2-3; 10 nucleotides agree with TRBD1. The J segment lost 0 bases and the V segment lost 4 bases, leaving 4 bases of the junction unmatched. The CDR3 contains 15 residues. Germline V gene lookup returns CDR1 GTSNPN and CDR2 SVGIG (reference sequence). CDR3 nucleotide sequence: TGTGCCTGGACCGGGACAGGGGCTAGCACAGATACGCAGTATTTT. Translating it yields CAWTGTGASTDTQYF.

The V gene is TRBV6-5, the J gene TRBJ2-1; D is uncertain. This CDR3 contains 13 residues. Trimming took off 5 bases at V and 0 bases at J, with 5 bases between the two ends. Germline CDR1 is MNHEY and CDR2 is SVGAGI. This chain's CDR3 is CASSIGSYNEQFF. The CDR3 bases are TGTGCCAGCAGTATCGGCTCCTACAATGAGCAGTTCTTC.

This clone has only a few counts. CDR3 region: CASSSTGAVEAFF. The CDR3 coding sequence is TGTGCCAGCAGCTCGACAGGGGCGGTTGAAGCTTTCTTT. The chain has TRBV5-4 and TRBJ1-1; 8 positions agree with TRBD1. The CDR3 contains 13 residues. The V and J ends lost 3 bases and 7 bases, in that order; junction bases with no gene match: 5. CDR1 is SGHNT and CDR2 is YYREEE in the germline V gene (reference sequence).

The rearrangement joins TRBV5-1 to TRBJ1-2, with D maybe TRBD1 (6 bases). CDR1 is SGHRS and CDR2 is YFSETQ in the germline V gene. The length of the CDR3 is 16 residues. Deletions cut 0 bases from V and 4 bases from J, with 16 bases between. DNA for the CDR3: TGCGCCAGCAGCTTGGTTTCGCAGGGGTTGGCCTATGGCTACACCTTC. As protein: CASSLVSQGLAYGYTF.

The V and J genes are TRBV10-3 and TRBJ2-5; TRBD1 agrees at 8 bases. V was clipped by 3 bases and J by 5 bases; unmatched bases: 8. The V gene's germline CDR1 is ENHRY and CDR2 SYGVKD. This CDR3 has 15 amino acids. The CDR3 DNA reads as TGTGCCATCAGTGACCCCAGGGGGCTGAGGGAGACCCAGTACTTC. The encoded protein is CAISDPRGLRETQYF.

This clone showed up just a few times. The gene calls are TRBV19 and TRBJ2-3; no clear D. The CDR3 length is 17 residues. The V gene's germline CDR1 is LNHDA and CDR2 SQIVND (reference sequence). V lost 5 bases and J 2 bases, leaving 20 bases between the germline ends. CDR3 bases: TGTGCCAGTAGTTCCCGGCCGGAGCGACGAGCCACAGATACGCAGTATTTT. Encoded protein: CASSSRPERRATDTQYF.

This clone was detected a few times. The chain uses TRBV5-1 and TRBJ1-2, with D possibly TRBD1 on 5 matching bases. CDR3 length equals 14 residues. The germline V and J ends were trimmed by 5 bases and 4 bases, with 15 bases remaining between them. Per germline, CDR1 SGHRS and CDR2 YFSETQ. The CDR3 bases are TGCGCCAGCAGACCCCCGGACAAGTCCTATGGCTACACCTTC. The encoded protein is CASRPPDKSYGYTF.

The chain is built from TRBV5-1 and TRBJ1-2; the D gene is possibly TRBD1 (6 bases). This CDR3 is 14 amino acids long. Germline-derived CDR1 and CDR2 are SGHRS and YFSETQ. Trimming removed 4 bases from V and 1 base from J, with 11 bases in between. The CDR3 DNA reads as TGCGCCAGCAGCATCCAGGACAGTAACTATGGCTACACCTTC. Amino acid sequence: CASSIQDSNYGYTF.

The chain joins TRBV10-3 to TRBJ2-7; TRBD2 agrees at 13 bases. The CDR3 contains 13 residues. Looked up from germline, CDR1 is ENHRY and CDR2 is SYGVKD. Unmatched junction bases numbered 3, after V lost 10 bases and J lost 3 bases. CDR3 coding DNA: TGTGCCACCCGGACTAGCGGGGGCTACGAGCAGTACTTC. Its translation is CATRTSGGYEQYF.

The V call is TRBV2, the J call TRBJ1-5; TRBD1 aligns across 8 bases. Germline CDR1 reads SNHLY; CDR2 reads FYNNEI. The CDR3 is 15 residues long. V lost 5 bases and J lost 3; bases outside the gene matches: 6. The CDR3, as DNA: TGTGCCAGCAGTATCCAGGGGGCTATCAATCAGCCCCAGCATTTT. This codes for CASSIQGAINQPQHF.

There are a few counts of this clone. J is TRBJ1-1 and V is TRBV29-1, with TRBD1 identical over 7 bases. The length of the CDR3 is 10 residues. Germline V gene lookup returns CDR1 SQVTM and CDR2 ANQGSEA. V lost 7 bases to trimming and J lost 8 bases; unmatched junction nucleotides: 4. The CDR3 region has the DNA TGCAGCGCCGGGGACAGCGAAGCTTTCTTT. Translation: CSAGDSEAFF.

This clone was recorded a few times. This rearrangement joins TRBV30 to TRBJ2-1; 13 nucleotides line up with TRBD2. Germline CDR1 reads GTSNPN; CDR2 reads SVGIG (reference sequence). This CDR3 contains 16 residues. After removal of 0 bases from V and 6 bases from J, the junction contained 5 bases not matched to a gene. The CDR3 sequence is CAWSVPGLAGTNEQFF. DNA for the CDR3: TGTGCCTGGAGTGTACCGGGACTAGCGGGAACCAATGAGCAGTTCTTC.

The V gene is TRBV4-1, the J gene TRBJ1-5; D gene ambiguous. V lost 1 base and J 6 bases, leaving 4 bases between the germline ends. CDR1 is MGHRA, CDR2 YSYEKL, per germline. CDR3 size: 12 residues. Here the CDR3 DNA reads TGCGCCAGCAGCCAAGTCGGTCAGCCCCAGCATTTT. Amino acids: CASSQVGQPQHF.

This clone was seen only a few times. The chain links TRBV20-1 to TRBJ1-1; TRBD1 matches at 7 bases. There are 11 residues in the CDR3. Germline CDR1 is DFQATT and CDR2 is SNEGSKA (reference sequence). The J segment lost 4 bases and the V segment lost 4 bases, leaving 0 bases of the junction unmatched. CDR3 in DNA: TGCAGTGCTAACAGGGGCACTGAAGCTTTCTTT. Protein: CSANRGTEAFF.

This clone appeared a few times. The chain carries TRBV2 and TRBJ2-3, with TRBD2 identical over 8 bases. CDR1 and CDR2 from the germline V gene are SNHLY and FYNNEI. The CDR3 has 14 amino acids. V dropped 6 bases and J dropped 1; count of bases not matched to a gene: 3. CDR3 nucleotide sequence: TGTGCCAGCAGGGAGCGGGAGCGCACAGATACGCAGTATTTT. It yields the protein CASRERERTDTQYF. Together with reference TRBV2 and TRBJ2-3, the CDR3 gives the full variable domain: EPEVTQTPSHQVTQMGQEVILRCVPISNHLYFYWYRQILGQKVEFLVSFYNNEISEKSEIFDDQFSVERPDGSNFTLKIRSTKLEDSAMYFCASRERERTDTQYFGPGTRLTVL.